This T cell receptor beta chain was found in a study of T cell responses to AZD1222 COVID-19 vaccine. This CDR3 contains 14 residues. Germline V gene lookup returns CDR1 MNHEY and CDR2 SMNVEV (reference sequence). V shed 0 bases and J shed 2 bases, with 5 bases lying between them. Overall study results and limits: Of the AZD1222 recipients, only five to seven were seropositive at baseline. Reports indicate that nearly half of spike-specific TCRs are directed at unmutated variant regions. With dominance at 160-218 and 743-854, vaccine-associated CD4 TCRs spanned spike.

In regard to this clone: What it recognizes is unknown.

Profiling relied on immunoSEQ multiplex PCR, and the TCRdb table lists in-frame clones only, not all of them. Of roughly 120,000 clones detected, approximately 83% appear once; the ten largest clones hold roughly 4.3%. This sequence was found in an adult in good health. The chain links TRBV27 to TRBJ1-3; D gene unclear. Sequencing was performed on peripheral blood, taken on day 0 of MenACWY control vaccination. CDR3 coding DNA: TGTGCCAGCAGTTTATCGGGAGCTGGAAACACCATATATTTT. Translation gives CASSLSGAGNTIYF.